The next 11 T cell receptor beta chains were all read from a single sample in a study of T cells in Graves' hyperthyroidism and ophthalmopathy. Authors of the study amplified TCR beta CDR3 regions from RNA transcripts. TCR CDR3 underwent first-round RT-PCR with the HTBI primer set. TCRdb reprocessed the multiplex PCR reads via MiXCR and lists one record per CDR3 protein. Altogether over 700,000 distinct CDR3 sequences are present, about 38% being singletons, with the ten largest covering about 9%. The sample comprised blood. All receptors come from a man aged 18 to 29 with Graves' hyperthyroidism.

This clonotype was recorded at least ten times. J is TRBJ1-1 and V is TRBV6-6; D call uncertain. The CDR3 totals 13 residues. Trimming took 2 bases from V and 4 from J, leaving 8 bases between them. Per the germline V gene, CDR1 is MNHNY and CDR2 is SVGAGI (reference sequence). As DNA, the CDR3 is TGTGCCAGCAGTTACGGCATCGGCACTGAAGCTTTCTTT. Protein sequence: CASSYGIGTEAFF.

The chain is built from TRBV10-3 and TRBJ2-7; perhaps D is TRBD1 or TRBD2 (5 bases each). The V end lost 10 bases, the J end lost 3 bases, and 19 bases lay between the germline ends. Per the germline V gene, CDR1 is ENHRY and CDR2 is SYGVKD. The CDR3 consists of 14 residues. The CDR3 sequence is CASTSGTPFYEQYF. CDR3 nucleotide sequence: TGTGCCAGCACCTCCGGGACCCCCTTCTACGAGCAGTACTTC.

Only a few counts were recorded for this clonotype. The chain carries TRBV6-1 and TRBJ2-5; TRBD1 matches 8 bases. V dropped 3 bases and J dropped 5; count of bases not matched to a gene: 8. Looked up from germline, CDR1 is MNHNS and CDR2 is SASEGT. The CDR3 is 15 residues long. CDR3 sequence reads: CASSDGRGLGETQYF. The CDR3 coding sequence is TGTGCCAGCAGTGACGGCAGGGGGCTAGGGGAGACCCAGTACTTC.

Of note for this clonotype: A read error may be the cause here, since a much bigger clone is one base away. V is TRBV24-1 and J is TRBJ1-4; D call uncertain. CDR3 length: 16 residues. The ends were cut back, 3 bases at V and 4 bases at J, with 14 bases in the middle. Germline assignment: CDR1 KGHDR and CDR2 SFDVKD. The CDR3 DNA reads TGTGCCACCAGTGATCCCGTTGGCAGCCTTAATGAAAAACTGTTTTTT. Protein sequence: CATSDPVGSLNEKLFF.

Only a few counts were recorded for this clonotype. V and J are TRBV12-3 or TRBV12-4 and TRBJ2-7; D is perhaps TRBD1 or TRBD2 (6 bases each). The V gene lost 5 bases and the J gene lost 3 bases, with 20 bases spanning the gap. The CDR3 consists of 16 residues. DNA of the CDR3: TGTGCCAGCAGTCACGGGCGTGGGGGGCGAAACTACGAGCAGTACTTC. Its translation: CASSHGRGGRNYEQYF.

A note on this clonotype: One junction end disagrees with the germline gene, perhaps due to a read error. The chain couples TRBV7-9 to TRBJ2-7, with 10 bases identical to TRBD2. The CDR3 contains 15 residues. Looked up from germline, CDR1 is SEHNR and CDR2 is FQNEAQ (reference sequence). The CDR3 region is CASSPTSGISNEQYF. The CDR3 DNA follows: TGTGCCAGCAGCCCAACTAGCGGGATCTCCAACGAGCAGTACTTC.

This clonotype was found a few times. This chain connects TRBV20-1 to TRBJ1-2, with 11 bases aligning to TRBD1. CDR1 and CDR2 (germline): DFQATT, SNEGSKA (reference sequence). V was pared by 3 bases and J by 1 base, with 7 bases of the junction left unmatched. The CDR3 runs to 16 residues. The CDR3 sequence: CSASGGTGGVNYGYTF. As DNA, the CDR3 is TGCAGTGCTAGTGGGGGGACAGGGGGGGTTAACTATGGCTACACCTTC.

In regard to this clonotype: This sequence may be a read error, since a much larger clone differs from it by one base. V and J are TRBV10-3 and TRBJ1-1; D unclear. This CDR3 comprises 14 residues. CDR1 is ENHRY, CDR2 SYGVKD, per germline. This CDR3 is CSISARSENTEAFF. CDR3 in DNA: TGTTCCATCAGTGCGCGGTCAGAGAACACTGAAGCTTTCTTT.

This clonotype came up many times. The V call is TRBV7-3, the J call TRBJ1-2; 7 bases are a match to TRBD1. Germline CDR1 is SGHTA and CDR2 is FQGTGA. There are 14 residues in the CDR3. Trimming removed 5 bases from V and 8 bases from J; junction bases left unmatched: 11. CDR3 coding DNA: TGTGCCAGCAGCCCCCGGGCAGGGGGAGAAGGCTACACCTTC. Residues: CASSPRAGGEGYTF. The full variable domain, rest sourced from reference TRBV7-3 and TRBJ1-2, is GAGVSQTPSNKVTEKGKYVELRCDPISGHTALYWYRQSLGQGPEFLIYFQGTGAADDSGLPNDRFFAVRPEGSVSTLKIQRTERGDSAVYLCASSPRAGGEGYTFGSGTRLTVV.

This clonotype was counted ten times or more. The CDR3 sequence: CASSLLNEKLFF. CDR3 nucleotides: TGTGCCAGCAGCTTGCTTAATGAAAAACTGTTTTTT. V and J are TRBV7-9 and TRBJ1-4; no clear D gene. This CDR3 has 12 amino acids. With 3 bases removed from V and 4 bases from J, the gap between germline ends came to 3 bases. Germline CDR1 reads SEHNR; CDR2 reads FQNEAQ (reference sequence).

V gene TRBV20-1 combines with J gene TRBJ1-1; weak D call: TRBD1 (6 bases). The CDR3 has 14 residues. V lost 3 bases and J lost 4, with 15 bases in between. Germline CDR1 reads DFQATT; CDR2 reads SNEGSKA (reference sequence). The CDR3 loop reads CSARGWGPATEAFF. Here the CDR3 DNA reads TGCAGTGCTAGGGGTTGGGGGCCGGCCACTGAAGCTTTCTTT.